Shown below are 3 T cell receptor beta chains from a single sample sequenced in a study of cytotoxic CD8 clonotypes in ibrutinib-treated CLL. Generated by immunoSEQ multiplex PCR, the TCRdb table keeps only in-frame clones and is missing some. Among around 70,000 clones listed, 70% to 90% were seen once. Here the sequenced sample was PBMCs, taken at disease progression, from a patient treated with ibrutinib. These receptors all stem from a human donor with chronic lymphocytic leukemia.

The J gene is TRBJ1-4, the V gene TRBV5-1, with D possibly matching TRBD1 (6 bases). CDR1 and CDR2 from the germline V gene are SGHRS and YFSETQ. The CDR3 has 14 amino acids. V was clipped by 0 bases and J by 10 bases, with 13 bases between them. The DNA of the CDR3 is TGCGCCAGCAGCTTGGTTGGACAGACGGGAAAACTGTTTTTT. This codes for CASSLVGQTGKLFF. The full variable domain, rest sourced from reference TRBV5-1 and TRBJ1-4, is KAGVTQTPRYLIKTRGQQVTLSCSPISGHRSVSWYQQTPGQGLQFLFEYFSETQRNKGNFPGRFSGRQFSNSRSEMNVSTLELGDSALYLCASSLVGQTGKLFFGSGTQLSVL.

This clone was seen more than once but under ten times. This chain joins TRBV27 and TRBJ2-7; D might be TRBD2 (5 bases). There are 15 residues in the CDR3. Between the trimmed V and J ends, which lost 5 bases and 2 bases, there was a span of 16 bases. Germline V lookup: CDR1 MNHEY, CDR2 SMNVEV (reference sequence). The CDR3 here is CASSAPTGYPYEQYF. As DNA, the CDR3 is TGTGCCAGCAGTGCCCCGACGGGGTACCCCTACGAGCAGTACTTC.

This clone was observed a few times. This chain links TRBV2 with TRBJ1-1, with D unresolved. The CDR3 has 13 amino acids. Trimming stripped 6 bases from V and 1 base from J, with 9 bases between. CDR1 and CDR2 (germline): SNHLY, FYNNEI. The DNA for the CDR3 is TGTGCCAGCAGACGGTTACGGAACACTGAAGCTTTCTTT. It translates to CASRRLRNTEAFF. Full variable domain (remainder filled in from reference TRBV2 and TRBJ1-1): EPEVTQTPSHQVTQMGQEVILRCVPISNHLYFYWYRQILGQKVEFLVSFYNNEISEKSEIFDDQFSVERPDGSNFTLKIRSTKLEDSAMYFCASRRLRNTEAFFGQGTRLTVV.